This record covers a single TCR beta chain. This sample was taken from a study of blood T cell repertoires in COVID-19. V shed 6 bases and J shed 4 bases, with 12 bases lying between them. CDR3 length equals 14 residues. CDR1 is ENHRY, CDR2 SYGVKD, per germline. Using immunoSEQ multiplex PCR, the repertoire was profiled, and TCRdb retains in-frame clones only, with some absent. The sample records fewer than 150,000 clones, approximately 83% being singletons. Sequenced input: peripheral blood. This chain joins TRBV10-3 and TRBJ1-4; weak D call: TRBD1 (6 bases). The TCR comes from a woman between 45 and 65 years old with acute or convalescent COVID-19. DNA for the CDR3: TGTGCCATCAGAGCGGGGGCTGGTAATGAAAAACTGTTTTTT. This sequence encodes CAIRAGAGNEKLFF.